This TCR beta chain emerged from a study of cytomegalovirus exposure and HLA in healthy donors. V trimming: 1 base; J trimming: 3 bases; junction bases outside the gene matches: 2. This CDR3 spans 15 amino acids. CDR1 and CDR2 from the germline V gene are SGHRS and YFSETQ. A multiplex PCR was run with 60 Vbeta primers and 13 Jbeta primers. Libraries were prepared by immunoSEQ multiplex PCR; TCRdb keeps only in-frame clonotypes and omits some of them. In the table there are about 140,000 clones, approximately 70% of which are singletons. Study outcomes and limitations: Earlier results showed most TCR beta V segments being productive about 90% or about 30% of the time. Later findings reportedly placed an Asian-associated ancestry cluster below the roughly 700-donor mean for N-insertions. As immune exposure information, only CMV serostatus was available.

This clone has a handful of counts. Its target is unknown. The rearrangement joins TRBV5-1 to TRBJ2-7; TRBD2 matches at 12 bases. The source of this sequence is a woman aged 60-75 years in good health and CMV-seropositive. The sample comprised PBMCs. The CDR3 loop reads CASSLRLAGDYEQYF. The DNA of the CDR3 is TGCGCCAGCAGCTTGAGACTAGCGGGGGACTACGAGCAGTACTTC.